Below, one T cell receptor (beta chain) is given with its context. These data belong to a study of blood T cell repertoires in COVID-19. Background on the study: COVID-19 samples collected from the United States, Italy and Spain covered acute and convalescent phases.

The cohort comprised adults aged 18 to 89 years residing in around 25 US areas. Recovery meant two consecutive negative NP/OP PCR tests, professional clearance, or resolved symptoms. Assay used: immunoSEQ multiplex PCR; TCRdb lists only in-frame clones, some missing. The data contain roughly 200,000 clones, 70% to 90% of them singletons. Between the trimmed V and J ends, which lost 3 bases and 0 bases, there was a span of 15 bases. CDR3 length: 17 amino acids. Per germline, CDR1 LNHDA and CDR2 SQIVND (reference sequence). This clonotype was obtained from a man aged 25-45 years who had recovered from COVID-19. The sequenced sample consisted of PBMCs or T cells enriched from blood (not recorded which). The V gene is TRBV19, the J gene TRBJ2-4; D might be TRBD1 (6 bases). CDR3 loop: CASSIWGLPVAKNIQYF. CDR3 DNA: TGTGCCAGTAGTATTTGGGGGCTCCCAGTAGCCAAAAACATTCAGTACTTC.